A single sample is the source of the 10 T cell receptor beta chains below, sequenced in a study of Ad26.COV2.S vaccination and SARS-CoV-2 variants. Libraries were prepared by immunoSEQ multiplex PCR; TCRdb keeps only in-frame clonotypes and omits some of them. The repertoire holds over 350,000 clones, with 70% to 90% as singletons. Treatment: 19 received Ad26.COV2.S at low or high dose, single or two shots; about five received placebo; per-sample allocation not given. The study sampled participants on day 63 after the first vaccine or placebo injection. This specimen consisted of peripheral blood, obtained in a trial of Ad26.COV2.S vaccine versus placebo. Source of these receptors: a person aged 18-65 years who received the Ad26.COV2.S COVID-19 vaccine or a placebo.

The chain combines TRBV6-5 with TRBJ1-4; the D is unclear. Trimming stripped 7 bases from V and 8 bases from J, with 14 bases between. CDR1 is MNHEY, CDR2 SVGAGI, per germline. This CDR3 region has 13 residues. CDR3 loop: CASKVHLWEKLFF. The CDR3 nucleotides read TGTGCCAGCAAGGTCCATCTTTGGGAAAAACTGTTTTTT.

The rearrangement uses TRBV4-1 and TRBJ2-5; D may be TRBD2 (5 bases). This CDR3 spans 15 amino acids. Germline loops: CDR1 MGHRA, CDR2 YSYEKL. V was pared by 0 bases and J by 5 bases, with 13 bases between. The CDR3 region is CASSQDGLSKETQYF. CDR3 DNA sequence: TGCGCCAGCAGCCAAGACGGACTTTCCAAGGAGACCCAGTACTTC.

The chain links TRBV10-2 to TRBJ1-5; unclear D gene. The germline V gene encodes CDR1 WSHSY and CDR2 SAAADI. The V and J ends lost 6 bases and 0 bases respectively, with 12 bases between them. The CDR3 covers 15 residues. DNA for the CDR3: TGCGCCAGCAGAGAAAGACGGGGTAGCAATCAGCCCCAGCATTTT. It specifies CASRERRGSNQPQHF.

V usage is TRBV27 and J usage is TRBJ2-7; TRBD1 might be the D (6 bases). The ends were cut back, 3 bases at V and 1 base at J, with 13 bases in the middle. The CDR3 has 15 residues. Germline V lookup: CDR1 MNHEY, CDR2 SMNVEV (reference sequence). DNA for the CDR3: TGTGCCAGCAGTTTGCACAGGGCAGGGTCCTACGAGCAGTACTTC. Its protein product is CASSLHRAGSYEQYF.

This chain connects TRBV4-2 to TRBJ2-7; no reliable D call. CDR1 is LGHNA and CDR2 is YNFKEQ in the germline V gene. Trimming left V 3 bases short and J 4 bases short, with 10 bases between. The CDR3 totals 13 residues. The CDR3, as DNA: TGTGCCAGCAGCCATTCAGACGGATACGAGCAGTACTTC. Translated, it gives CASSHSDGYEQYF.

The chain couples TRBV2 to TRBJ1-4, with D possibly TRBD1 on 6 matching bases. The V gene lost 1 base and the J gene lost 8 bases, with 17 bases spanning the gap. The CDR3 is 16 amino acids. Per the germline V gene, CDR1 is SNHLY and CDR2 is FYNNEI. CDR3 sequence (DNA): TGTGCCAGCAGTGAAGGACCAAGGGGGGAATGGGAAAAACTGTTTTTT. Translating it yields CASSEGPRGEWEKLFF.

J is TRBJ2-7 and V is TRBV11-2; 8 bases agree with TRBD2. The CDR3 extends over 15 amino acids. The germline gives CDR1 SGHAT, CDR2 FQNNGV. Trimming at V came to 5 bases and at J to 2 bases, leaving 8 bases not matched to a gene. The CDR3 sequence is CASSPGGGEAYEQYF. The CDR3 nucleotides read TGTGCCAGCAGCCCGGGGGGGGGAGAAGCCTACGAGCAGTACTTC.

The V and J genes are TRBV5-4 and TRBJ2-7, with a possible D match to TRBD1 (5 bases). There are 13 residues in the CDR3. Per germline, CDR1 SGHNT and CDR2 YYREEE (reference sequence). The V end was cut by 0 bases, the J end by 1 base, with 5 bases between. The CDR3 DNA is TGTGCCAGCAGCTTGGGACAGTCCTACGAGCAGTACTTC. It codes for CASSLGQSYEQYF.

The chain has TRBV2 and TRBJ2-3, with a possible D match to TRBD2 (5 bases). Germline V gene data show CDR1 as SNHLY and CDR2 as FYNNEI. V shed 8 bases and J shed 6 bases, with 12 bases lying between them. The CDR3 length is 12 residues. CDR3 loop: CASSKEADTQYF. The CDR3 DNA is TGTGCCAGCTCTAAGGAGGCGGATACGCAGTATTTT.

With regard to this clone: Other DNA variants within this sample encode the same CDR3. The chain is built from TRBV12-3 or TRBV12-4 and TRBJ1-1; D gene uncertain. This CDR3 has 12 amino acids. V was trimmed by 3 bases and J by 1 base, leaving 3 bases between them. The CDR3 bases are TGTGCCAGCAGTTTTGGGAACACTGAAGCTTTCTTT. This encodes CASSFGNTEAFF.